These T cell receptor beta chains were read from a single sample in a study of T cells in Graves' hyperthyroidism and ophthalmopathy. TCRdb used MiXCR to reprocess the multiplex PCR reads, holding one entry per CDR3 protein. Found here are about 290,000 distinct CDR3 sequences, around 15% of them singletons; the top ten hold around 30%. Sequences were obtained from blood. The receptors shown here come from a woman aged 50 to 60 with Graves' hyperthyroidism that later progressed to Graves' ophthalmopathy. CDR3s include the opening cysteine and the closing phenylalanine or tryptophan. Each record gives: D gene, J gene, V gene, clone size, CDR3 protein, CDR3 DNA. A D gene is named only where the DNA matches it firmly. Clone size is not always given. Where it is, it says once, few, many or a class for expanded clones.

d_gene: .; j_gene: TRBJ2-5; v_gene: TRBV5-6; abundance: .; CDR3aa: CASSQGGRGTQYF; CDR3nt: TGTGCCAGCAGCCAGGGCGGGCGCGGAACCCAGTACTTC
d_gene: .; j_gene: TRBJ2-1; v_gene: TRBV3-1; abundance: .; CDR3aa: CASSPGTVRGGEQFF; CDR3nt: TGTGCCAGCAGCCCGGGGACCGTCCGGGGTGGTGAGCAGTTCTTC
d_gene: .; j_gene: TRBJ2-7; v_gene: TRBV18; abundance: many; CDR3aa: CASSPPGGSVVNEQYF; CDR3nt: TGTGCCAGCTCACCACCGGGCGGCAGCGTCGTAAACGAGCAGTACTTC
d_gene: .; j_gene: TRBJ2-5; v_gene: TRBV5-1; abundance: many; CDR3aa: CASSAGTEETQYF; CDR3nt: TGCGCCAGCAGCGCCGGGACGGAAGAGACCCAGTACTTC
d_gene: .; j_gene: TRBJ2-3; v_gene: TRBV7-7; abundance: .; CDR3aa: CASSSSPGRADTQYF; CDR3nt: TGTGCTAGCAGCTCCAGCCCCGGCAGAGCAGATACGCAGTATTTT
d_gene: TRBD1; j_gene: TRBJ2-4; v_gene: TRBV24-1; abundance: many; CDR3aa: CATSANPGDRRKNIQYF; CDR3nt: TGTGCCACCAGTGCGAACCCCGGGGACAGAAGAAAAAACATTCAGTACTTC
d_gene: .; j_gene: TRBJ1-2; v_gene: TRBV27; abundance: .; CDR3aa: CASRDPGNYGYTF; CDR3nt: TGTGCCAGCAGGGACCCGGGTAACTATGGCTACACCTTC
d_gene: TRBD2; j_gene: TRBJ2-1; v_gene: TRBV6-1; abundance: .; CDR3aa: CASSVAGTYNEQFF; CDR3nt: TGTGCCAGCAGTGTAGCGGGGACCTACAATGAGCAGTTCTTC
d_gene: .; j_gene: TRBJ1-1; v_gene: TRBV20-1; abundance: few; CDR3aa: CSARDQGTYEAFF; CDR3nt: TGCAGTGCTAGAGATCAAGGGACATACGAAGCTTTCTTT
d_gene: .; j_gene: TRBJ1-1; v_gene: TRBV30; abundance: few; CDR3aa: CAWRTGTEAFF; CDR3nt: TGTGCCTGGAGGACGGGGACTGAAGCTTTCTTT
d_gene: .; j_gene: TRBJ2-3; v_gene: TRBV18; abundance: many; CDR3aa: CASSPETRVRDTQYF; CDR3nt: TGTGCCAGCTCACCCGAGACGCGCGTACGAGATACGCAGTATTTT
d_gene: .; j_gene: TRBJ2-1; v_gene: TRBV19; abundance: .; CDR3aa: CASSPGPRRNEQFF; CDR3nt: TGTGCCAGCTCACCGGGCCCCAGGCGCAATGAGCAGTTCTTC
d_gene: .; j_gene: TRBJ1-5; v_gene: TRBV6-1; abundance: .; CDR3aa: CASRGAGMRQPQHF; CDR3nt: TGTGCCAGCAGGGGGGCCGGGATGAGACAGCCCCAGCATTTT
d_gene: .; j_gene: TRBJ2-6; v_gene: TRBV11-2; abundance: many; CDR3aa: CASSLEPGAPSGANVLTF; CDR3nt: TGTGCCAGCAGCTTAGAACCGGGGGCGCCGTCTGGGGCCAACGTCCTGACTTTC
d_gene: .; j_gene: TRBJ1-1; v_gene: TRBV7-9; abundance: few; CDR3aa: CASRTTSNTEAFF; CDR3nt: TGTGCCAGCAGGACGACAAGCAACACTGAAGCTTTCTTT
d_gene: TRBD2; j_gene: TRBJ2-7; v_gene: TRBV20-1; abundance: many; CDR3aa: CSARDPRAGDEQYF; CDR3nt: TGCAGTGCTAGAGATCCACGAGCGGGAGACGAGCAGTACTTC
d_gene: .; j_gene: TRBJ2-1; v_gene: TRBV15; abundance: .; CDR3aa: CATREGASSYNEQFF; CDR3nt: TGTGCCACCAGGGAAGGCGCTAGCTCCTACAATGAGCAGTTCTTC
d_gene: .; j_gene: TRBJ2-5; v_gene: TRBV18; abundance: many; CDR3aa: CASSPPKGPGETQYF; CDR3nt: TGTGCCAGCTCACCACCGAAGGGACCGGGGGAGACCCAGTACTTC
d_gene: TRBD2; j_gene: TRBJ2-3; v_gene: TRBV7-3; abundance: .; CDR3aa: CASSKWGTSGRASGSDTQYF; CDR3nt: TGTGCCAGCAGCAAATGGGGGACTAGCGGGAGAGCGTCGGGCTCAGATACGCAGTATTTT
d_gene: TRBD2; j_gene: TRBJ2-1; v_gene: TRBV19; abundance: few; CDR3aa: CASSLAGGVSEQFF; CDR3nt: TGTGCCAGTAGTCTAGCGGGAGGGGTCAGTGAGCAGTTCTTC
d_gene: .; j_gene: TRBJ1-5; v_gene: TRBV7-9; abundance: many; CDR3aa: CASVEGVNQPQHF; CDR3nt: TGTGCCAGCGTCGAAGGCGTCAATCAGCCCCAGCATTTT
d_gene: TRBD1; j_gene: TRBJ2-7; v_gene: TRBV28; abundance: .; CDR3aa: CASSSEGQGVTSYEQYF; CDR3nt: TGTGCCAGCAGTTCGGAGGGACAGGGGGTGACCTCCTACGAGCAGTACTTC
d_gene: TRBD2; j_gene: TRBJ2-1; v_gene: TRBV24-1; abundance: many; CDR3aa: CATSDPGLAGGSSYNEQFF; CDR3nt: TGTGCCACCAGTGACCCGGGACTAGCCGGTGGGAGCTCCTACAATGAGCAGTTCTTC
d_gene: .; j_gene: TRBJ2-5; v_gene: TRBV28; abundance: many; CDR3aa: CASRSSGVRETQYF; CDR3nt: TGTGCCAGCAGGTCCTCGGGAGTCCGGGAGACCCAGTACTTC
d_gene: .; j_gene: TRBJ1-1; v_gene: TRBV11-1; abundance: many; CDR3aa: CASSLEVGNTEAFF; CDR3nt: TGTGCCAGCAGCTTAGAGGTGGGGAACACTGAAGCTTTCTTT
d_gene: TRBD2; j_gene: TRBJ2-7; v_gene: TRBV28; abundance: .; CDR3aa: CASSFVRTSGRNEQYF; CDR3nt: TGTGCCAGCAGTTTTGTCCGGACTAGCGGGAGAAACGAGCAGTACTTC
d_gene: TRBD2; j_gene: TRBJ2-5; v_gene: TRBV5-1; abundance: few; CDR3aa: CASSWMASSGRGETQYF; CDR3nt: TGCGCCAGCAGCTGGATGGCGTCTAGCGGGAGAGGGGAGACCCAGTACTTC
d_gene: .; j_gene: TRBJ2-3; v_gene: TRBV20-1; abundance: many; CDR3aa: CSAQTQSGTDTQYF; CDR3nt: TGCAGTGCTCAAACCCAGTCCGGCACAGATACGCAGTATTTT
d_gene: .; j_gene: TRBJ1-4; v_gene: TRBV24-1; abundance: .; CDR3aa: CATSDSGKVLFF; CDR3nt: TGTGCCACCAGTGACTCCGGGAAGGTTCTGTTTTTT
d_gene: .; j_gene: TRBJ2-1; v_gene: TRBV9; abundance: .; CDR3aa: CASSVGGTAYNKQFF; CDR3nt: TGTGCCAGCAGCGTAGGTGGGACTGCCTACAATAAGCAGTTCTTC
d_gene: .; j_gene: TRBJ1-1; v_gene: TRBV5-1; abundance: many; CDR3aa: CASSSHWDPTEAFF; CDR3nt: TGCGCCAGCAGCTCCCACTGGGACCCCACTGAAGCTTTCTTT
d_gene: .; j_gene: TRBJ1-1; v_gene: TRBV11-2; abundance: few; CDR3aa: CASSFLQGAEAFF; CDR3nt: TGTGCCAGCAGCTTTTTGCAGGGTGCTGAAGCTTTCTTT